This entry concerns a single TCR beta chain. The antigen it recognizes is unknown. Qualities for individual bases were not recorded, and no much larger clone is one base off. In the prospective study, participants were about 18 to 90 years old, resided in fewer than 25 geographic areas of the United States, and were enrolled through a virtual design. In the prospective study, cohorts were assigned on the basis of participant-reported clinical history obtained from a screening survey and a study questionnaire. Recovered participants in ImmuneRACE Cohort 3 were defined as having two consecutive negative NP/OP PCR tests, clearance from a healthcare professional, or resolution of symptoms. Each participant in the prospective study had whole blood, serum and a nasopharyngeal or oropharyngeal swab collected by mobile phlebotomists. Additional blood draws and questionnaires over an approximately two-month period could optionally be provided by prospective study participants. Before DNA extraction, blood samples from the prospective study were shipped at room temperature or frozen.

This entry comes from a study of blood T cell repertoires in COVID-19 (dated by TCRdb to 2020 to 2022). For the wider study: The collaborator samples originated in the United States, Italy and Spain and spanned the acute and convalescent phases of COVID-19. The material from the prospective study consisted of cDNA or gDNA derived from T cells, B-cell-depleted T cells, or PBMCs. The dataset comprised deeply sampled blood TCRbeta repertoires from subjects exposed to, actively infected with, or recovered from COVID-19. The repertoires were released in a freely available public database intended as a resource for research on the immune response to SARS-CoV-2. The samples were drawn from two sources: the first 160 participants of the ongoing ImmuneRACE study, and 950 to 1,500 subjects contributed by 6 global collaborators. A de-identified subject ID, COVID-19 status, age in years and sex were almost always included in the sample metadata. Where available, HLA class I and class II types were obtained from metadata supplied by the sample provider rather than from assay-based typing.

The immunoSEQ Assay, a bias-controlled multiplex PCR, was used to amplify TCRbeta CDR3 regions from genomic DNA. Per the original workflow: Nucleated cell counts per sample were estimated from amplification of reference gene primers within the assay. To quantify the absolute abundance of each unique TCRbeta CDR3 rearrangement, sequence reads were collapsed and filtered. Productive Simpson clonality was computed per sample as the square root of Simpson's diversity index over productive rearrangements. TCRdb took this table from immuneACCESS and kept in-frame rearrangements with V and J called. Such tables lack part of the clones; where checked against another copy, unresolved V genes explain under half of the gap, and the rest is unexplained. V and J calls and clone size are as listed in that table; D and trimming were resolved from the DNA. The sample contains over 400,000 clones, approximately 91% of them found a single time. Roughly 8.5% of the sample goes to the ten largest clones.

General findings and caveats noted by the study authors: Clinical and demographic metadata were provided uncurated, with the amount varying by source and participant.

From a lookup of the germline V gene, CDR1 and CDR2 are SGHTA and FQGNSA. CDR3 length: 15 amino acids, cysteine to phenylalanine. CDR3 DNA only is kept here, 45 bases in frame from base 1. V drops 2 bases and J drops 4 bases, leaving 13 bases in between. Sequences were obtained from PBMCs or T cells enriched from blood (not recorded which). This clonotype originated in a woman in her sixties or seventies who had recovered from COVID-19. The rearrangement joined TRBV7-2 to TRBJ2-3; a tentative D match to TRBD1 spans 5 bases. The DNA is TGTGCCAGCAGCTTAAATGGTGTGACAGCAGATACGCAGTATTTT. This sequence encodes CASSLNGVTADTQYF.